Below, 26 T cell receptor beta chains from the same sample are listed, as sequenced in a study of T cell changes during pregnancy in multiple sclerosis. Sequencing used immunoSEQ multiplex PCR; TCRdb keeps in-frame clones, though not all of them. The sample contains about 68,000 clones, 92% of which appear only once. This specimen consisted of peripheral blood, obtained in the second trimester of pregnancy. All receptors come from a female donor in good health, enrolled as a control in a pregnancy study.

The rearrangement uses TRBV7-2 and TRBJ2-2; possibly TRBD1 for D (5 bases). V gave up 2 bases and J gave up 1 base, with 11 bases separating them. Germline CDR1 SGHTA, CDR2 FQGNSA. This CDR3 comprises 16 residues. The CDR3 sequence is CASSLSVRGNTGELFF. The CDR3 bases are TGTGCCAGCAGCTTAAGCGTAAGGGGGAACACCGGGGAGCTGTTTTTT.

CDR3 loop: CASGLPGTGTRQRYNEQFF. In DNA, the CDR3 is TGTGCTAGTGGTTTGCCCGGGACCGGGACACGACAAAGGTACAATGAGCAGTTCTTC. The genes are TRBV12-5 and TRBJ2-1, with D possibly matching TRBD1 (6 bases). V lost 2 bases to trimming and J lost 4 bases, with 24 bases between them. This CDR3 has 19 amino acids. Germline V gives CDR1 LGHNT, CDR2 FRNRAP.

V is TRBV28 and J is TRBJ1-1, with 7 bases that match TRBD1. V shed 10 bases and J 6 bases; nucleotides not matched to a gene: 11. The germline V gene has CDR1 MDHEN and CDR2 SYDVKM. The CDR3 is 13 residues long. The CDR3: CATNPTGLPEAFF. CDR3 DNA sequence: TGTGCCACGAATCCGACAGGGCTGCCTGAAGCTTTCTTT. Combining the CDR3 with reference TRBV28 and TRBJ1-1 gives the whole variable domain DVKVTQSSRYLVKRTGEKVFLECVQDMDHENMFWYRQDPGLGLRLIYFSYDVKMKEKGDIPEGYSVSREKKERFSLILESASTNQTSMYLCATNPTGLPEAFFGQGTRLTVV.

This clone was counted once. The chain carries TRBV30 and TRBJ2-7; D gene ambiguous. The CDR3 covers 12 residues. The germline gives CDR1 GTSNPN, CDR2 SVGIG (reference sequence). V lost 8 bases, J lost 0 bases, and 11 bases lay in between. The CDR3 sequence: CAAQQLSYEQYF. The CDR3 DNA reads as TGTGCCGCGCAACAGCTCTCCTACGAGCAGTACTTC.

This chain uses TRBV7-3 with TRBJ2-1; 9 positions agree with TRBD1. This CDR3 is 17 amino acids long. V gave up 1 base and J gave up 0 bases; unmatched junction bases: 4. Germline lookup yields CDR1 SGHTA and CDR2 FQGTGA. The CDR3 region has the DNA TGTGCCAGCAGCTTAAGACAGGGGGTGAGCTCCTACAATGAGCAGTTCTTC. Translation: CASSLRQGVSSYNEQFF.

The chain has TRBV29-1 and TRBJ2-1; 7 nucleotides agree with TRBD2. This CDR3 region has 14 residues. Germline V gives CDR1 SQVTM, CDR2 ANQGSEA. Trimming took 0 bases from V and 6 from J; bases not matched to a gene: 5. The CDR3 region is CSVEDNSGVNEQFF. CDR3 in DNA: TGCAGCGTTGAAGATAACAGCGGGGTCAATGAGCAGTTCTTC.

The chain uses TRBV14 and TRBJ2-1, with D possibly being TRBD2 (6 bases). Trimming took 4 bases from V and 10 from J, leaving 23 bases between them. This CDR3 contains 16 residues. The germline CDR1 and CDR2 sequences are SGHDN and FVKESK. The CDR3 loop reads CASSPLGDGGIWEQFF. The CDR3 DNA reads TGTGCCAGCAGCCCCCTGGGGGATGGGGGGATTTGGGAGCAGTTCTTC.

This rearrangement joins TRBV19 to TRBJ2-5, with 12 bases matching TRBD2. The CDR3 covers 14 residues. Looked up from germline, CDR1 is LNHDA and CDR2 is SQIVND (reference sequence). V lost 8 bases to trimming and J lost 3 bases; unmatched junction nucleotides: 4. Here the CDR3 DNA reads TGTGCCAGTCGCCGGACTAGCGGGGAAGAGACCCAGTACTTC. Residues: CASRRTSGEETQYF.

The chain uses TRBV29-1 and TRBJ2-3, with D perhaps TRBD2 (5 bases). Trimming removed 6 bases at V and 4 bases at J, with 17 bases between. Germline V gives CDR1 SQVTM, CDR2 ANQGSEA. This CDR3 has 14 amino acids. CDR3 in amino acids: CSVVYGEQPDTQYF. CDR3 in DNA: TGCAGCGTCGTTTATGGGGAGCAACCAGATACGCAGTATTTT.

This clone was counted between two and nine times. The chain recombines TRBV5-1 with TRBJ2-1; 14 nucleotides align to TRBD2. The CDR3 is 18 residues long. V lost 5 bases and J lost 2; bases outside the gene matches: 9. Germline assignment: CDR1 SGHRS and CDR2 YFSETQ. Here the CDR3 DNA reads TGCGCCAGCAGAGGTTTGGGGACTAGCGGGAGTCCCTACAATGAGCAGTTCTTC. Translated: CASRGLGTSGSPYNEQFF. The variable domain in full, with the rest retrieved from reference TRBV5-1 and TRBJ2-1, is KAGVTQTPRYLIKTRGQQVTLSCSPISGHRSVSWYQQTPGQGLQFLFEYFSETQRNKGNFPGRFSGRQFSNSRSEMNVSTLELGDSALYLCASRGLGTSGSPYNEQFFGPGTRLTVL.

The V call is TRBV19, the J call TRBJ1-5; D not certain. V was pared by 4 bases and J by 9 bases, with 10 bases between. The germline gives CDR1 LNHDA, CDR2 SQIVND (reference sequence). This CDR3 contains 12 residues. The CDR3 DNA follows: TGTGCCAGTAGTAGAAACCGGGGGCCCCAGCATTTT. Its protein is CASSRNRGPQHF.

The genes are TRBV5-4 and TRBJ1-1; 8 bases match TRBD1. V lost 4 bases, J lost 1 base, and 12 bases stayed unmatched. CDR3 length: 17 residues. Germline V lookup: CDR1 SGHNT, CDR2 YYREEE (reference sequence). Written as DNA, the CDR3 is TGTGCCAGCAGCCGAGTTGGGGCGGGGACAGGGAACACTGAAGCTTTCTTT. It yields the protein CASSRVGAGTGNTEAFF.

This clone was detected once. The CDR3 loop reads CASSESRGEAFF. CDR3 nucleotides: TGTGCCAGCAGTGAGTCGCGGGGAGAAGCTTTCTTT. The rearrangement uses TRBV6-1 and TRBJ1-1; the D is unclear. The CDR3 runs to 12 residues. Germline loops: CDR1 MNHNS, CDR2 SASEGT. The V end lost 3 bases, the J end lost 8 bases, and 10 bases lay between the germline ends.

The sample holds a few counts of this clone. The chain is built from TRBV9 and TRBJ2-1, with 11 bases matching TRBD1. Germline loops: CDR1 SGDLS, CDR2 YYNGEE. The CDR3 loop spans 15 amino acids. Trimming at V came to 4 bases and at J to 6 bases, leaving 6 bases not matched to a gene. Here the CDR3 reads CASSWTGGPSNEQFF. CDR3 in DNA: TGTGCCAGCAGCTGGACAGGGGGCCCATCCAATGAGCAGTTCTTC.

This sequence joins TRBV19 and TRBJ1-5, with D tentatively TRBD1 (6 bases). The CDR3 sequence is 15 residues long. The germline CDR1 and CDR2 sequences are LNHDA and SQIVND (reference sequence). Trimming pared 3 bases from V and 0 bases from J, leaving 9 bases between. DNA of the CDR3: TGTGCCAGTAGTATCGGGACAAGTAGCAATCAGCCCCAGCATTTT. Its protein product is CASSIGTSSNQPQHF.

The CDR3 coding sequence is TGTGCCAGCAGCGCTGCGGAGGGAAGCACAGATACGCAGTATTTT. It yields the protein CASSAAEGSTDTQYF. V and J are TRBV7-9 and TRBJ2-3, with D perhaps TRBD2 (6 bases). This CDR3 is built from 15 residues. The germline V gene encodes CDR1 SEHNR and CDR2 FQNEAQ (reference sequence). Trimming took 5 bases from V and 0 from J, leaving 12 bases between them.

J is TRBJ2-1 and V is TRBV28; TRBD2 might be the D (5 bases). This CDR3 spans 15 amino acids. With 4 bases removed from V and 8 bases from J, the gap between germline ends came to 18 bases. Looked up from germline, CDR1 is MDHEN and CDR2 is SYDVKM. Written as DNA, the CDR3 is TGTGCCAGCAGTTCCCCTAGCCGTAACGGAGATGAGCAGTTCTTC. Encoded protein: CASSSPSRNGDEQFF.

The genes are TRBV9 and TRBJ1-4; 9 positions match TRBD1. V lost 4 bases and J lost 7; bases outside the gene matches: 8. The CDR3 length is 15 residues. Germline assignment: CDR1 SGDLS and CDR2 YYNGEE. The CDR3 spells CASSTRQGEVEKLFF. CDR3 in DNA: TGTGCCAGCAGCACCCGACAGGGGGAAGTTGAAAAACTGTTTTTT.

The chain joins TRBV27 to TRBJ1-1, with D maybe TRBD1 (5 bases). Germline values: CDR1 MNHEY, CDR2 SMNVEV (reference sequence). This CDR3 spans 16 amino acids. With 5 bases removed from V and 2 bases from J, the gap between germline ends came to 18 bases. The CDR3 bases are TGTGCCAGCAGTCCGCCTGCGGCAGGGCTAAACACTGAAGCTTTCTTT. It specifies CASSPPAAGLNTEAFF.

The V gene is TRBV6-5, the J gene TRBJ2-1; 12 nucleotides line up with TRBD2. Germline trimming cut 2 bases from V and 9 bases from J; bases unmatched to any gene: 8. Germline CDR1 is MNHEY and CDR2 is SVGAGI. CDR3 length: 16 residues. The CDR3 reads CASSYPLAGGPGEQFF. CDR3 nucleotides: TGTGCCAGCAGTTACCCTCTAGCGGGAGGGCCCGGTGAGCAGTTCTTC.

CDR3 protein: CASSAGGPYNEQFF. The CDR3 coding sequence is TGTGCCAGCAGCGCGGGAGGGCCCTACAATGAGCAGTTCTTC. The chain couples TRBV7-8 to TRBJ2-1, with TRBD2 matching 9 bases. Trimming at V came to 5 bases and at J to 2 bases, leaving 1 base not matched to a gene. Germline-derived CDR1 and CDR2 are SGHVS and FQNEAQ. This CDR3 spans 14 amino acids.

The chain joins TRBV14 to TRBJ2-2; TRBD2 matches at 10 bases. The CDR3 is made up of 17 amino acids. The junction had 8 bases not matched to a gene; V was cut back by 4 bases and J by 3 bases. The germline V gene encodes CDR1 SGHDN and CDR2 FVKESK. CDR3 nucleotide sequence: TGTGCCAGCAGCCTCCGCCTAGCGGGAGCGGACACCGGGGAGCTGTTTTTT. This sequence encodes CASSLRLAGADTGELFF.

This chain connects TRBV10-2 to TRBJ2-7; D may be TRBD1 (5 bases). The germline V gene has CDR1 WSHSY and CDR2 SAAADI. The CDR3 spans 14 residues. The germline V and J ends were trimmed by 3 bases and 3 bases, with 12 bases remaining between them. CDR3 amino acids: CASSERQLFYEQYF. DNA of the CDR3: TGCGCCAGCAGTGAACGACAGCTATTCTACGAGCAGTACTTC.

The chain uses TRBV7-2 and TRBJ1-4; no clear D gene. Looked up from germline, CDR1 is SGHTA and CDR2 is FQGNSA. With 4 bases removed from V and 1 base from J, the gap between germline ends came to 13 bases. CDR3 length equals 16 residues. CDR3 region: CASSSQGGKTNEKLFF. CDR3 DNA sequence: TGTGCCAGCAGCTCCCAAGGCGGGAAAACTAATGAAAAACTGTTTTTT.

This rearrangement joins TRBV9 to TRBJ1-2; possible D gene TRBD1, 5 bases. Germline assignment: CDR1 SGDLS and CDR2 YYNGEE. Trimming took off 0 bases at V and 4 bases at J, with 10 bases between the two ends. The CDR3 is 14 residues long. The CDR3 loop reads CASSVEDGAYGYTF. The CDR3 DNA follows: TGTGCCAGCAGCGTAGAAGATGGGGCCTATGGCTACACCTTC. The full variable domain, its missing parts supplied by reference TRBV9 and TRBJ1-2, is DSGVTQTPKHLITATGQRVTLRCSPRSGDLSVYWYQQSLDQGLQFLIQYYNGEERAKGNILERFSAQQFPDLHSELNLSSLELGDSALYFCASSVEDGAYGYTFGSGTRLTVV.

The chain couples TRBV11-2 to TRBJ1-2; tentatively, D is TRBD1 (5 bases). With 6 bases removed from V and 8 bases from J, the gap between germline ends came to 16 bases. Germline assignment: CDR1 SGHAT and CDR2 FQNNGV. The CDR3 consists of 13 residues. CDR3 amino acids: CASRSTGGRGYTF. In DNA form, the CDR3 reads TGTGCCAGCAGATCCACCGGGGGGAGAGGCTACACCTTC.